These 18 T cell receptor beta chains share one sample of origin, sequenced in a study of T-cell memory formation after mild COVID-19. TCRdb re-called the 5' RACE reads with MiXCR, one entry per CDR3 protein. The repertoire consists of under 250,000 distinct CDR3 sequences, with 10% occurring once and the leading ten covering approximately 3%. Sample: PBMCs or a T cell subset sorted from them (not recorded which). All receptors derive from a man in his late teens or twenties who had mild COVID-19 (a few samples of this study predate the infection). Cell type and time point are not known.

The J gene is TRBJ2-1, the V gene TRBV12-3 or TRBV12-4; 7 nucleotides match TRBD2. With V trimmed by 3 bases and J by 7 bases, 9 bases remained unmatched. There are 15 residues in the CDR3. The CDR3 DNA reads as TGTGCCAGCAGTTTGACACTAGCGAGGATGAATGAGCAGTTCTTC. Translation: CASSLTLARMNEQFF.

This clonotype has at least ten counts. V and J are TRBV28 and TRBJ2-3; 12 nucleotides agree with TRBD2. CDR3 length equals 16 residues. J was trimmed by 11 bases and V by 7 bases; bases with no gene match: 16. Germline-derived CDR1 and CDR2 are MDHEN and SYDVKM. The CDR3 DNA sequence: TGTGCCAGCACTACCTCCCCTAGCGGGGGGGTCCGAGGGCAGTATTTT. This gives the protein CASTTSPSGGVRGQYF. The full variable domain, rest sourced from reference TRBV28 and TRBJ2-3, is DVKVTQSSRYLVKRTGEKVFLECVQDMDHENMFWYRQDPGLGLRLIYFSYDVKMKEKGDIPEGYSVSREKKERFSLILESASTNQTSMYLCASTTSPSGGVRGQYFGPGTRLTVL.

The chain combines TRBV12-3 or TRBV12-4 with TRBJ1-3; TRBD1 is a possible D gene (5 bases). V was trimmed by 6 bases and J by 0 bases, leaving 15 bases between them. There are 16 residues in the CDR3. This CDR3 reads CASRWNLQVSGNTIYF. DNA for the CDR3: TGTGCCAGCAGATGGAACCTACAGGTCTCTGGAAACACCATATATTTT.

The chain has TRBV4-3 and TRBJ2-5, with TRBD1 matching 9 bases. This CDR3 contains 16 residues. J gave up 2 bases and V 0 bases, and 4 bases lay outside the gene matches. Germline V gene sequence: CDR1 LGHNA, CDR2 YSLEER. CDR3 sequence: CASSQDGTGTQETQYF. The CDR3 DNA reads TGCGCCAGCAGCCAAGACGGGACAGGGACACAAGAGACCCAGTACTTC.

In its sample, this clonotype was seen a few times. The chain combines TRBV7-2 with TRBJ2-1; D is unresolved. The germline V gene encodes CDR1 SGHTA and CDR2 FQGNSA. V shed 1 base and J shed 3 bases, with 10 bases lying between them. This CDR3 has 15 residues. The CDR3 DNA reads as TGTGCCAGCAGCTTAGGTCCCCAGGACTACAATGAGCAGTTCTTC. Protein: CASSLGPQDYNEQFF. The complete variable domain, with remaining parts taken from reference TRBV7-2 and TRBJ2-1, reads GAGVSQSPSNKVTEKGKDVELRCDPISGHTALYWYRQSLGQGLEFLIYFQGNSAPDKSGLPSDRFSAERTGGSVSTLTIQRTQQEDSAVYLCASSLGPQDYNEQFFGPGTRLTVL.

This clonotype was recorded many times. J is TRBJ2-3 and V is TRBV12-3 or TRBV12-4, with D unclear. The V end was cut by 6 bases, the J end by 3 bases, with 4 bases between. The CDR3 consists of 11 residues. The DNA for the CDR3 is TGTGCCAGCAGCGTAACAGATACGCAGTATTTT. This codes for CASSVTDTQYF.

This clonotype was seen a few times. The V and J genes are TRBV5-1 and TRBJ1-2; D unclear. The germline gives CDR1 SGHRS, CDR2 YFSETQ. This CDR3 comprises 13 residues. V gave up 5 bases and J gave up 6 bases, with 14 bases separating them. The CDR3, as DNA: TGCGCCAGCAGGTGGGAAGTGAGCGATGGCTACACCTTC. Encoded protein: CASRWEVSDGYTF.

Only a few counts were recorded for this clonotype. The rearrangement uses TRBV6-5 and TRBJ1-5; D is perhaps TRBD1 (5 bases). Trimming shortened V by 6 bases and J by 3 bases, and 12 bases separated the two germline ends. Per germline, CDR1 MNHEY and CDR2 SVGAGI. This CDR3 has 14 residues. CDR3 amino acids: CASRTTVLNQPQHF. The CDR3 DNA reads as TGTGCCAGCAGAACGACAGTACTCAATCAGCCCCAGCATTTT.

The chain is built from TRBV12-3 or TRBV12-4 and TRBJ2-3; weak D call: TRBD2 (7 bases). V was clipped by 3 bases and J by 8 bases, with 12 bases between them. This CDR3 contains 13 residues. The CDR3 coding sequence is TGTGCCAGCAGTTTTGAGGGAGGGGGTACGCAGTATTTT. Its translation: CASSFEGGGTQYF.

The rearrangement uses TRBV20-1 and TRBJ2-3; 7 nucleotides line up with TRBD2. Trimming at V came to 5 bases and at J to 0 bases, leaving 11 bases not matched to a gene. This CDR3 is built from 16 residues. In germline, CDR1 is DFQATT, CDR2 SNEGSKA (reference sequence). In nucleotides, the CDR3 is TGCAGTGCTGACTTGGGAGGGTCAGCTAGCACAGATACGCAGTATTTT. It translates to CSADLGGSASTDTQYF.

The V gene is TRBV4-3, the J gene TRBJ1-3; weak D call: TRBD1 (6 bases). The V and J ends lost 3 bases and 4 bases respectively, with 16 bases between them. Germline-derived CDR1 and CDR2 are LGHNA and YSLEER. This CDR3 spans 16 amino acids. The CDR3 region is CASSQEKGVSGNTIYF. The DNA for the CDR3 is TGCGCCAGCAGCCAGGAAAAGGGGGTATCGGGAAACACCATATATTTT.

The DNA of the CDR3 is TGCGCCAGCAGTGGCCGGGAGGGCACTGAAGCTTTCTTT. It codes for CASSGREGTEAFF. The rearrangement joins TRBV5-1 to TRBJ1-1; D gene uncertain. V was clipped by 5 bases and J by 4 bases, with 12 bases between them. The CDR3 spans 13 residues. CDR1 SGHRS and CDR2 YFSETQ come from the germline V gene.

This clonotype was observed a handful of times. The chain has TRBV7-3 and TRBJ2-1; tentative D call: TRBD2 (6 bases). The CDR3 covers 14 residues. The V gene's germline CDR1 is SGHTA and CDR2 FQGTGA. Trimming removed 8 bases at V and 5 bases at J, with 16 bases between. The chain's CDR3 is CASSEGGVNNEQFF. CDR3 nucleotide sequence: TGTGCCAGCTCGGAGGGCGGGGTAAACAATGAGCAGTTCTTC.

The chain is built from TRBV7-6 and TRBJ1-2; D unclear. This CDR3 comprises 13 residues. Germline V gene sequence: CDR1 SGHVS, CDR2 FNYEAQ. V dropped 1 base and J dropped 4 bases, with 7 bases sitting between them. The CDR3 DNA follows: TGTGCCAGCAGCTTAGGATTGAGCTATGGCTACACCTTC. Its protein is CASSLGLSYGYTF.

This clonotype came up a few times. The chain uses TRBV6-6 and TRBJ1-4; 7 bases agree with TRBD1. Germline V gives CDR1 MNHNY, CDR2 SVGAGI (reference sequence). Trimming at V came to 5 bases and at J to 4 bases, leaving 4 bases not matched to a gene. The CDR3 spans 14 residues. DNA for the CDR3: TGTGCCAGCAGTGACCGGGACAGTAATGAAAAACTGTTTTTT. Translation: CASSDRDSNEKLFF.

In this sample, this clonotype turned up a few times. The V and J genes are TRBV7-6 and TRBJ2-5; tentatively, D is TRBD2 (5 bases). Trimming pared 5 bases from V and 5 bases from J, leaving 21 bases between. The CDR3 runs to 16 residues. Germline V gene lookup returns CDR1 SGHVS and CDR2 FNYEAQ. The CDR3 nucleotides read TGTGCCAGCAGCGTTTCCGCGGGTCGTAAGTTCGAGACCCAGTACTTC. Protein product: CASSVSAGRKFETQYF.

There are a few counts of this clonotype. The chain is built from TRBV20-1 and TRBJ2-5, with 9 bases identical to TRBD2. CDR1 DFQATT and CDR2 SNEGSKA come from the germline V gene (reference sequence). This CDR3 is 14 amino acids long. Trimming cost V 4 bases and J 5 bases; bases outside gene matches: 8. This chain's CDR3 is CSATGTSLSETQYF. The CDR3 region has the DNA TGCAGTGCTACCGGGACTAGCTTATCGGAGACCCAGTACTTC.

This chain links TRBV11-2 with TRBJ2-7; tentative D call: TRBD1 (5 bases). Germline lookup yields CDR1 SGHAT and CDR2 FQNNGV. This CDR3 region has 14 residues. Trimming took off 1 base at V and 3 bases at J, with 10 bases between the two ends. CDR3 sequence: CASSLGWGRYEQYV. In nucleotides, the CDR3 is TGTGCCAGCAGCTTAGGGTGGGGCCGCTACGAGCAGTACGTC.